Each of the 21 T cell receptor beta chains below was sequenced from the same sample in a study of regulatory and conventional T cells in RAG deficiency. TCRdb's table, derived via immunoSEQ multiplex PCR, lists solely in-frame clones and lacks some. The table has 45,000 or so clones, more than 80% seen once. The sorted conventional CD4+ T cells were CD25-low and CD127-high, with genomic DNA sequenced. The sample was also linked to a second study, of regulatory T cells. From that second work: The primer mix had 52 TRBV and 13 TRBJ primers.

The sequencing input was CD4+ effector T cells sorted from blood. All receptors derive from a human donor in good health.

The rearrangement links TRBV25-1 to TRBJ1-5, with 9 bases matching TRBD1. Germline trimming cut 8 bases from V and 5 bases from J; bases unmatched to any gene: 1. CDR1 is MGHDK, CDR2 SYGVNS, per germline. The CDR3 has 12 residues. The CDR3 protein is CASRQGDQPQHF. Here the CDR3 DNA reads TGTGCCAGCCGACAGGGGGATCAGCCCCAGCATTTT.

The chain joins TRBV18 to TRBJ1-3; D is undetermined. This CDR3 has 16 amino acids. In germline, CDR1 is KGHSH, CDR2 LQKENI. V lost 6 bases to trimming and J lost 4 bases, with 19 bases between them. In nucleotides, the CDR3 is TGTGCCAGCTCCCCTGGGTTGGCAGCCAGCGGAAACACCATATATTTT. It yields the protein CASSPGLAASGNTIYF.

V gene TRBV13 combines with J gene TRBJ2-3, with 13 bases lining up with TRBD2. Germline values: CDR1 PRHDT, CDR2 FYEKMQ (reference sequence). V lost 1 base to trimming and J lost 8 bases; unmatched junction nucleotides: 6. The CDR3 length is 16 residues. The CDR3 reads CASSLERTSGSLTQYF. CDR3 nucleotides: TGTGCCAGCAGCTTAGAACGGACTAGCGGGAGTCTTACGCAGTATTTT.

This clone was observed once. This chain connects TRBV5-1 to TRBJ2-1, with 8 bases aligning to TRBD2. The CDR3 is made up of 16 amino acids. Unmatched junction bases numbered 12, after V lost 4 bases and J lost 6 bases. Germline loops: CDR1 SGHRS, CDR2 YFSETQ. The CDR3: CASSHSGTSTRNEQFF. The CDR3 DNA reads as TGCGCCAGCAGCCACTCCGGGACTAGTACTCGCAATGAGCAGTTCTTC.

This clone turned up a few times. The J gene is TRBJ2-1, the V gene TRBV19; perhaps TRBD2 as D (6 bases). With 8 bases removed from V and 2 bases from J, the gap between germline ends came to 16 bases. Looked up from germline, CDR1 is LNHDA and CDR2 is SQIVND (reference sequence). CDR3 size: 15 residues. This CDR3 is CASGRWAPTYNEQFF. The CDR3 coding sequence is TGTGCCAGTGGGAGGTGGGCTCCTACCTACAATGAGCAGTTCTTC.

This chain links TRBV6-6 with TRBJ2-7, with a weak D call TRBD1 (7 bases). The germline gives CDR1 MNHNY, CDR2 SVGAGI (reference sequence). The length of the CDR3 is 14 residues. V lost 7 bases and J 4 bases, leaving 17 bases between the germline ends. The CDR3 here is CASILGGTVYEQYF. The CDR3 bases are TGTGCCAGCATCCTAGGGGGGACAGTTTACGAGCAGTACTTC.

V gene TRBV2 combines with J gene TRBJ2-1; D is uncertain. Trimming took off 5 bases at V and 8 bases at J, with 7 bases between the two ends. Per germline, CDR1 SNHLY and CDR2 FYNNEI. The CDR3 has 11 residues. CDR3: CASSLLDEQFF. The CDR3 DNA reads TGTGCCAGCAGTCTATTGGATGAGCAGTTCTTC.

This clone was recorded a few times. The CDR3 coding sequence is TGTGCCACGATCTTCGACACTGGCTACACCTTC. Translating gives CATIFDTGYTF. The chain employs TRBV28 and TRBJ1-2; D remains ambiguous. The CDR3 consists of 11 residues. Deletions cut 10 bases from V and 7 bases from J, with 13 bases between. CDR1 and CDR2 (germline): MDHEN, SYDVKM.

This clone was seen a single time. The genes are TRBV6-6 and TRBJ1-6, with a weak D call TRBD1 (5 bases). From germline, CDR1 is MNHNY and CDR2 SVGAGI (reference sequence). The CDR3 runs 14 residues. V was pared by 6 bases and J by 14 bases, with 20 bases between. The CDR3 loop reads CASRSEQELRALHF. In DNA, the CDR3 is TGTGCCAGCAGATCGGAACAGGAGCTTAGAGCCCTCCACTTT.

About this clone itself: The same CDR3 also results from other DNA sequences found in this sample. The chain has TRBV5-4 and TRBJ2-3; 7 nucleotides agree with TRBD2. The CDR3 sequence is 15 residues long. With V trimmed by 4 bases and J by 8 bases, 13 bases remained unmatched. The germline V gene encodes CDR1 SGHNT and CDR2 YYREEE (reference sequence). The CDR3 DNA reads TGTGCCAGCAGCCTAAGCGGGGCCCGCGTGACTACGCAGTATTTT. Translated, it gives CASSLSGARVTTQYF.

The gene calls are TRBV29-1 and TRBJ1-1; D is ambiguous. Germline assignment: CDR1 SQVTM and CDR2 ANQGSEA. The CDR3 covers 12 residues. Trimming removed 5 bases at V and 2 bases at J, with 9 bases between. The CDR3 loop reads CSVLMGNTEAFF. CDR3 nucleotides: TGCAGCGTTTTAATGGGTAACACTGAAGCTTTCTTT. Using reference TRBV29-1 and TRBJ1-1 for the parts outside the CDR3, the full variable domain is SAVISQKPSRDICQRGTSLTIQCQVDSQVTMMFWYRQQPGQSLTLIATANQGSEATYESGFVIDKFPISRPNLTFSTLTVSNMSPEDSSIYLCSVLMGNTEAFFGQGTRLTVV.

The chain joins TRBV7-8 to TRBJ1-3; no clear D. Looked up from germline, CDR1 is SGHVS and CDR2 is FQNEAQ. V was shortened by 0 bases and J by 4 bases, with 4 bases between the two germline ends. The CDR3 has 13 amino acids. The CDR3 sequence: CASSLAGGNTIYF. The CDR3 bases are TGTGCCAGCAGCTTAGCAGGCGGAAACACCATATATTTT.

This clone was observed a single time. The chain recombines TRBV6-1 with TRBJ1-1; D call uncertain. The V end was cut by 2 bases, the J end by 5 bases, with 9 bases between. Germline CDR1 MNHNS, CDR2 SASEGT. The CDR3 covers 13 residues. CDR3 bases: TGTGCCAGCAGTGAAATGGGTGCGACTGAAGCTTTCTTT. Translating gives CASSEMGATEAFF.

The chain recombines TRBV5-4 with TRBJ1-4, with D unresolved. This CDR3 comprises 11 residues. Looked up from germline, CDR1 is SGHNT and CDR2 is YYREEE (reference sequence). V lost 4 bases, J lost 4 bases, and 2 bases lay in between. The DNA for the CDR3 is TGTGCCAGCAGCGTTAATGAAAAACTGTTTTTT. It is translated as CASSVNEKLFF.

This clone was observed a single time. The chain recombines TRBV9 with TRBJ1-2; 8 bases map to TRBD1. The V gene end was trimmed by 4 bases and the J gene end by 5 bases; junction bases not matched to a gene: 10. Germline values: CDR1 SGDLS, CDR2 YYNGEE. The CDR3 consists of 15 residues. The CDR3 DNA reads TGTGCCAGCAGCTCAGTAGGGACAGGAGTATATGGCTACACCTTC. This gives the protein CASSSVGTGVYGYTF.

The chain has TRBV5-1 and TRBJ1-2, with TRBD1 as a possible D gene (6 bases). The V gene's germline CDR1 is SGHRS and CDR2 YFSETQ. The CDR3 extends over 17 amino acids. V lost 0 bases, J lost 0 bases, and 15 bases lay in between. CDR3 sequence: CASSLAPSTGANYGYTF. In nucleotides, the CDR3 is TGCGCCAGCAGCTTGGCCCCTTCGACAGGAGCTAACTATGGCTACACCTTC.

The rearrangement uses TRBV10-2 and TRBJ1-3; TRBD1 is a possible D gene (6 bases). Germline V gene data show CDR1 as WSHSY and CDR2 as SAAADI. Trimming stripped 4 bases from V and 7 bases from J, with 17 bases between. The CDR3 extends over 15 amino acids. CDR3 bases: TGCGCCAGCAGTGGGGCGAGGGGGGGAGGCAACACCATATATTTT. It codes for CASSGARGGGNTIYF.

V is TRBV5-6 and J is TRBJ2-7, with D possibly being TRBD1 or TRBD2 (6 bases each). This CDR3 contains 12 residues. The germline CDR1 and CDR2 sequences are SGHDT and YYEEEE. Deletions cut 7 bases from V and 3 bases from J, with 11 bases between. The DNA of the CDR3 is TGTGCCAGCCTGAAGGGGGGCTACGAGCAGTACTTC. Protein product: CASLKGGYEQYF.

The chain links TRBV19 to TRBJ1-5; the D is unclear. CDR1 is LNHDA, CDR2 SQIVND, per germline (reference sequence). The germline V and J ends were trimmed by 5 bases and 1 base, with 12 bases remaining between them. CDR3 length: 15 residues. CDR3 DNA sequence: TGTGCCAGTAGTTCGCGGGAGACAAGCAATCAGCCCCAGCATTTT. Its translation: CASSSRETSNQPQHF.

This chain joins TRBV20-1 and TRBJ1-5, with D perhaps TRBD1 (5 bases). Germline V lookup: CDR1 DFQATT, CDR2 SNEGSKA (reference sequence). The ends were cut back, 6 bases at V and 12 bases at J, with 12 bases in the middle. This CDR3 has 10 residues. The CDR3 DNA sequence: TGCAGTGCCCTCGGACAAGTCCAGCATTTT. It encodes CSALGQVQHF.

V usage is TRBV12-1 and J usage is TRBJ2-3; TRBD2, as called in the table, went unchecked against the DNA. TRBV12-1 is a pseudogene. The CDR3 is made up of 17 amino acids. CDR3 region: CANSNYRTSGATGTQYF. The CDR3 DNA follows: TGTGCCAACAGCAACTACCGGACTAGCGGGGCCACAGGTACGCAGTATTTT.